This record concerns one TCR beta chain sequence. It lacks a known antigen. Base qualities are not provided; no much larger clone lies one nucleotide away. TCRbeta CDR3 regions were amplified from genomic DNA by means of the immunoSEQ Assay, a bias-controlled multiplex PCR. As for how the authors treated the data: The number of nucleated cells in each sample was estimated from the amplification of reference gene primers within the assay. To quantify the absolute abundance of each unique TCRbeta CDR3 rearrangement, sequence reads were collapsed and filtered. For each sample, productive Simpson clonality was calculated as the square root of Simpson's diversity index across productive rearrangements. Drawn from immuneACCESS, this table holds only the in-frame rearrangements with V and J called that TCRdb kept. Clones are partly lost; checked studies trace under half to an unresolved V gene and leave the rest unexplained. That table supplies the V and J calls and clone size; D and trimming were determined from the DNA. This sample holds hundreds of thousands of clones; 89% were observed only once. The ten largest clones take up about 9.5% of the sample.

Enrolling through a virtual design, the prospective study's participants ranged in age from roughly 18 to 95 years and lived across about two dozen United States geographic areas. In the prospective study, cohorts were assigned on the basis of participant-reported clinical history obtained from a screening survey and a study questionnaire. Recovered participants in ImmuneRACE Cohort 3 were defined as having two consecutive negative NP/OP PCR tests, clearance from a healthcare professional, or resolution of symptoms. In the prospective study, mobile phlebotomists collected whole blood, serum and a nasopharyngeal or oropharyngeal swab from each participant. Prospective study participants could optionally give additional blood draws and questionnaires over an approximately two-month period. Prospective study blood samples were shipped either frozen or at room temperature before DNA extraction. This entry is derived from a study of blood T cell repertoires in COVID-19 (dated by TCRdb to the early 2020s). Regarding the study in general: Samples from collaborators originated in the United States, Italy and Spain and spanned both the acute and convalescent phases of COVID-19. HLA class I and class II types, where available, came from metadata supplied by the sample provider rather than from assay-based typing. A freely available public database, intended as a resource for researchers studying the immune response to SARS-CoV-2, is where the repertoires were released. The material from the prospective study consisted of cDNA or gDNA derived from T cells, B-cell-depleted T cells, or PBMCs. The dataset comprised deeply sampled blood TCRbeta repertoires from subjects exposed to, actively infected with, or recovered from COVID-19. The samples were drawn from two sources: the first 160 participants of the ongoing ImmuneRACE study, and over 950 subjects contributed by 6 global collaborators. Sample metadata almost always included a de-identified subject ID, COVID-19 status, age in years and sex. Here is what the overall study found, with its caveats: The quantity of clinical and demographic metadata differed by source and by participant and was supplied without curation.

The CDR3 sequence holds 15 residues, the cysteine and phenylalanine included. The kept DNA is CDR3 alone, 45 bases in frame from the first base. Taken from the germline V gene, the CDR1 and CDR2 loops are SGDLS and YYNGEE. The V end loses 0 bases and the J end loses 3 bases, and a stretch of 9 bases separates them. This receptor was obtained from a woman aged 40 to 50 who had recovered from COVID-19. Here the chain combines TRBV9 and TRBJ1-4, with the D gene too uncertain to name. The sequencing sample was made of PBMCs or T cells enriched from blood (not recorded which). At the DNA level, the sequence is TGTGCCAGCAGCGTAGAAGGGAGCTCTAATGAAAAACTGTTTTTT. Protein translation: CASSVEGSSNEKLFF.